This TCR beta chain was captured by sequencing in a study of T cell responses to AZD1222 COVID-19 vaccine (dated by TCRdb to about 2021). Regarding the study in general: TCR sequencing covered 230 to 250 trial participants: some 210 given two doses of AZD1222 and 26 given two doses of MenACWY control vaccine. Trial participants were enrolled into age subgroups of 18-55, 56-69 and 70-plus years, which contained 148, 28 and 57 TCR-sequenced participants, respectively. The research as a whole found: After two AZD1222 doses, spike-specific TCR breadth and depth were significantly higher than at day 0 and than in MenACWY recipients. Participants were mostly white British and included more females than males, and it was suggested by the authors that clonal diversity may have been underestimated. In the small 56-69-year group, the increase in depth fell short of significance, most likely because of low power. The vaccine-associated CD4 TCRs covered the entire spike protein, and the dominant responses fell in regions 160-218 and 743-854. Because no day 14 peak-response samples were available, repertoires were characterized only after the peak T cell response. Reportedly, close to half of the unique spike-specific TCRs recognized epitopes lying outside the regions that are mutated in the B.1.351 and B.1.1.7 variants. Only five or six AZD1222 recipients were SARS-CoV-2 seropositive at baseline, limiting conclusions about previously exposed vaccinees.

The CDR3 regions of human TCRbeta chains were analyzed by immunosequencing. The study's own analysis went as follows. TCRs in the repertoires were compared against a reference library of SARS-CoV-2-specific TCRs that had been generated with the MIRA antigen-specificity platform. Breadth meant the fraction of unique TCRs that were SARS-CoV-2-associated, whereas depth meant the fraction of total T cells that were SARS-CoV-2-associated. Using the MIRA data, each spike-specific TCR was assigned both to the spike region to which the TCR was reactive and to a CD4 or CD8 class. Log10-transformed breadth and depth values were compared by one-way ANOVA with Sidak's multiple comparisons tests. Here the immuneACCESS table is served through TCRdb, limited to in-frame sequences with V and J called. Missing clones are a known gap in these copies; in checked studies unresolved V genes cover under half, and the rest lacks a known reason. V and J calls and clone size follow that table, whereas D and trimming were derived from the DNA. Present in this sample are about 140,000 clones, around 92% of which were seen just once. Roughly 3.3% of the sample comes from the top ten.

The time point label, as the study defines it: about 28 days (+/-7) after the second vaccine dose. AZD1222 recipients given second doses at about 4 weeks or at about 12 weeks were pooled, since spike-specific TCR depth and breadth were not found to differ between the two schedules. Vaccinee samples came from UK trials COV001 and COV002, including a single-blind randomized controlled phase 2/3 trial of AZD1222 (ChAdOx1 nCoV-19) in healthy adults. For TCRbeta chain sequencing, PBMC samples were collected from trial participants at day 0 and at day 28 after the second dose. Worth noting for this clone: Its antigen is currently not known. The record has no base qualities; no much larger clone is one base away.

Trimming takes 3 bases off V and 1 base off J; junction bases not matched to a gene: 14. Taken from the germline V gene, the CDR1 and CDR2 loops are SGDLS and YYNGEE. The CDR3, from cysteine to phenylalanine, totals 19 residues. CDR3 DNA only is kept here, 57 bases in frame from base 1. Sequences were derived from peripheral blood, sampled 28 days after the second AZD1222 dose. The V gene is TRBV9 and the J gene is TRBJ2-2; 8 bases in the middle match TRBD2. This receptor was identified in an adult who received the AZD1222 COVID-19 vaccine. The CDR3 corresponds to CASSAPGGGRNRNTGELFF. The DNA is TGTGCCAGCAGCGCGCCCGGCGGCGGGAGGAATAGGAACACCGGGGAGCTGTTTTTT.